This passage covers 5 T cell receptor beta chains from one sample sequenced in a study of T cells after yellow fever vaccination. TCRdb reanalysed the 5' RACE reads using MiXCR and keeps one entry per CDR3 protein. The sample shows approximately 550,000 distinct CDR3 sequences, approximately 12% of them seen only once. The sample in question was PBMCs, obtained on the day of the yellow fever booster vaccination. These TCRs come from a man in his thirties or forties who received the YFV17D yellow fever vaccine.

In its sample, this clonotype was seen a few times. This sequence joins TRBV5-1 and TRBJ2-7, with 9 bases lining up with TRBD1. The CDR3 is made up of 14 amino acids. Germline V gene sequence: CDR1 SGHRS, CDR2 YFSETQ. V was pared by 3 bases and J by 5 bases, with 6 bases of the junction left unmatched. For the CDR3, the DNA is TGCGCCAGCAGCTCGAGGACAGGGGAAGACGAGCAGTACTTC. Translated, it gives CASSSRTGEDEQYF.

The genes are TRBV4-3 and TRBJ2-5; TRBD2 agrees at 8 bases. The CDR3 length is 15 residues. J was trimmed by 5 bases and V by 0 bases; bases with no gene match: 5. Germline V gives CDR1 LGHNA, CDR2 YSLEER. The CDR3 DNA sequence: TGCGCCAGCAGCCAAGATTCGGGAGGGGTGGAGACCCAGTACTTC. Its translation: CASSQDSGGVETQYF.

This clonotype appeared many times. This sequence joins TRBV7-2 and TRBJ2-4, with no clear D. V shed 1 base and J shed 0 bases, with 10 bases lying between them. Germline CDR1 is SGHTA and CDR2 is FQGNSA. The CDR3 has 16 residues. The CDR3 protein is CASSLGGGLAKNIQYF. CDR3 coding DNA: TGTGCCAGCAGCTTAGGAGGTGGCTTAGCCAAAAACATTCAGTACTTC. Full variable domain (missing parts from reference TRBV7-2 and TRBJ2-4): GAGVSQSPSNKVTEKGKDVELRCDPISGHTALYWYRQSLGQGLEFLIYFQGNSAPDKSGLPSDRFSAERTGGSVSTLTIQRTQQEDSAVYLCASSLGGGLAKNIQYFGAGTRLSVL.

This clonotype turned up a few times. The rearrangement joins TRBV20-1 to TRBJ2-7; the match to TRBD1 covers 7 bases. The length of the CDR3 is 15 residues. Germline V CDR1 and CDR2: DFQATT, SNEGSKA (reference sequence). Losses at the gene ends were 6 bases for V and 1 base for J; bases not matched to a gene: 12. The CDR3 nucleotides read TGCAGTGCCCTCCGATTGGACAGGCAATCCTACGAGCAGTACTTC. Its protein is CSALRLDRQSYEQYF.

In the case of this clonotype: It may be a read error: a sequence one base away is much more abundant. CDR3 DNA: TGCAGTGCTAGAGATGCTAACACCGGGGAGCTGTTTTTT. Its protein product is CSARDANTGELFF. The chain uses TRBV20-1 and TRBJ2-2, with unresolved D. Germline CDR1 and CDR2: DFQATT and SNEGSKA (reference sequence). V was cut by 0 bases and J by 2 bases, with 4 bases left in between. This CDR3 is 13 amino acids long.